This T cell receptor (beta chain) was sequenced for a study of CD8 T cells in ankylosing spondylitis. The study's findings and limits: Disease-linked clones reportedly concentrated significantly in matched ankylosing spondylitis synovial fluid. In the blood and synovial fluid of reactive arthritis, some motif variants had been previously reported.

Regarding this clonotype: Its antigen is unknown.

5'-RACE, quantitative and with molecular barcodes, yielded the TCR beta libraries. Each CDR3 protein is one row after TCRdb ran MiXCR on the 5' RACE reads. The sample holds roughly 120,000 distinct CDR3 sequences, approximately 14% seen once. The CDR3 contains 12 residues. The germline V and J ends were trimmed by 4 bases and 11 bases, with 16 bases remaining between them. In germline, CDR1 is DFQATT, CDR2 SNEGSKA (reference sequence). The source material was blood, either unsorted or a sorted T cell fraction (not recorded which). The origin of this receptor is a female donor with ankylosing spondylitis or in good health (not recorded which). The gene calls are TRBV20-1 and TRBJ2-3; weak D call: TRBD2 (6 bases). The CDR3 sequence: CSATQVTGEQYF. Written as DNA, the CDR3 is TGCAGTGCTACCCAAGTGACGGGGGAGCAGTATTTT.